Below are 22 T cell receptor beta chains sequenced from a single sample in a study of identical twins. TCRdb processed the 5' RACE reads anew with MiXCR; each CDR3 protein has one entry. The sample contains nearly 650,000 distinct CDR3 sequences, just over 7% of which appear only once. This sample also appeared in a second study, on yellow fever vaccine responses in identical twins.

Material for sequencing was PBMCs. These receptor sequences come from a woman between 18 and 29 years old in good health.

This clonotype has ten or more counts. The chain is built from TRBV25-1 and TRBJ1-1; D may be TRBD1 (5 bases). Looked up from germline, CDR1 is MGHDK and CDR2 is SYGVNS. The CDR3 spans 15 residues. Trimming stripped 9 bases from V and 0 bases from J, with 17 bases between. The chain's CDR3 is CARLSKTDMNTEAFF. CDR3 DNA sequence: TGTGCCAGGCTCTCAAAGACAGACATGAACACTGAAGCTTTCTTT.

The chain is built from TRBV10-3 and TRBJ2-1, with D unresolved. The CDR3 totals 16 residues. The germline CDR1 and CDR2 sequences are ENHRY and SYGVKD. V lost 0 bases and J lost 2, with 11 bases in between. CDR3 nucleotides: TGTGCCATCAGTGAGTCGAGCCCTGGTACCTACAATGAGCAGTTCTTC. It codes for CAISESSPGTYNEQFF.

This clonotype was seen more than once but under ten times. The gene calls are TRBV5-6 and TRBJ2-7; D is tentatively TRBD1 or TRBD2 (6 bases each). Germline V gene sequence: CDR1 SGHDT, CDR2 YYEEEE. The CDR3 is 18 residues long. V was trimmed by 0 bases and J by 2 bases, leaving 21 bases between them. The CDR3 DNA follows: TGTGCCAGCAGCTTGGATGGACAGCAGACTAGACGTGCCTACGAGCAGTACGTC. This sequence encodes CASSLDGQQTRRAYEQYV.

There are a few counts of this clonotype. The J gene is TRBJ2-1, the V gene TRBV28; 7 positions match TRBD1. J was trimmed by 5 bases and V by 10 bases; bases with no gene match: 8. The CDR3 totals 13 residues. Germline-derived CDR1 and CDR2 are MDHEN and SYDVKM. As DNA, the CDR3 is TGTGCCACATTTGAGGGGGCAGACAATGAGCAGTTCTTC. Translated, it gives CATFEGADNEQFF.

This clonotype has at least ten counts. V usage is TRBV5-1 and J usage is TRBJ2-2, with 11 bases fitting TRBD2. The CDR3 runs 16 residues. Trimming took 1 base from V and 3 from J; bases not matched to a gene: 2. Germline CDR1 and CDR2: SGHRS and YFSETQ. CDR3 amino acids: CASSLKGLADTGELFF. As DNA, the CDR3 is TGCGCCAGCAGCTTGAAGGGACTAGCGGACACCGGGGAGCTGTTTTTT.

This clonotype was detected a few times. V and J are TRBV7-2 and TRBJ2-1; TRBD2 matches at 10 bases. Germline trimming cut 6 bases from V and 6 bases from J; bases unmatched to any gene: 11. CDR1 is SGHTA and CDR2 is FQGNSA in the germline V gene. The CDR3 contains 16 residues. The CDR3, as DNA: TGTGCCAGCAGAACACATGTGGCTAGCGGGAGCAATGAGCAGTTCTTC. Protein sequence: CASRTHVASGSNEQFF.

V usage is TRBV19 and J usage is TRBJ1-1, with D perhaps TRBD1 (5 bases). CDR1 is LNHDA, CDR2 SQIVND, per germline (reference sequence). The CDR3 covers 14 residues. V lost 2 bases and J lost 0, with 7 bases in between. CDR3 residues: CASSIKGLNTEAFF. The CDR3 nucleotides read TGTGCCAGTAGTATAAAGGGGCTGAACACTGAAGCTTTCTTT.

Ten or more counts support this clonotype. This chain links TRBV12-3 or TRBV12-4 with TRBJ1-3, with D tentatively TRBD1 (5 bases). V shed 8 bases and J shed 3 bases, with 11 bases lying between them. This CDR3 comprises 13 residues. CDR3 sequence reads: CASGTSFGNTIYF. DNA of the CDR3: TGTGCCAGCGGGACCAGTTTTGGAAACACCATATATTTT.

The genes are TRBV3-1 and TRBJ2-1; 7 bases are shared with TRBD2. V trimming: 2 bases; J trimming: 0 bases; junction bases outside the gene matches: 7. Germline CDR1 LGHDT, CDR2 YNNKEL (reference sequence). The CDR3 spans 17 residues. The CDR3 nucleotides are TGTGCCAGCAGCCAATGGGGCCTAGCGGTCTCCTACAATGAGCAGTTCTTC. Translating gives CASSQWGLAVSYNEQFF.

This clonotype has ten or more counts. J is TRBJ2-5 and V is TRBV29-1, with D possibly TRBD1 on 5 matching bases. Trimming stripped 4 bases from V and 0 bases from J, with 18 bases between. Germline lookup yields CDR1 SQVTM and CDR2 ANQGSEA. The length of the CDR3 is 16 residues. The CDR3 reads CSVVPTKTEDQETQYF. Written as DNA, the CDR3 is TGCAGCGTTGTACCCACCAAGACAGAGGACCAAGAGACCCAGTACTTC.

This clonotype was detected a few times. The chain has TRBV3-1 and TRBJ1-2; 8 nucleotides align to TRBD1. Trimming at V came to 4 bases and at J to 4 bases, leaving 8 bases not matched to a gene. This CDR3 is 15 amino acids long. Germline values: CDR1 LGHDT, CDR2 YNNKEL (reference sequence). The CDR3 region is CASSRADRDSYGYTF. In nucleotides, the CDR3 is TGTGCCAGCAGCCGAGCGGACAGGGATTCCTATGGCTACACCTTC.

There are a few counts of this clonotype. The chain joins TRBV4-1 to TRBJ2-5, with 12 nucleotides matching TRBD2. CDR1 is MGHRA, CDR2 YSYEKL, per germline. This CDR3 has 16 amino acids. Trimming at V came to 1 base and at J to 4 bases, leaving 4 bases not matched to a gene. Written as DNA, the CDR3 is TGCGCCAGCAGCCAAGGCGGACTAGCGGGGAGAGAGACCCAGTACTTC. Encoded protein: CASSQGGLAGRETQYF.

This clonotype was counted a few times. The chain is built from TRBV7-8 and TRBJ2-6; tentatively, D is TRBD2 (6 bases). The CDR3 has 18 amino acids. Per the germline V gene, CDR1 is SGHVS and CDR2 is FQNEAQ. Trimming cost V 5 bases and J 0 bases, with 17 bases left between them. The CDR3 DNA follows: TGTGCCAGCAGCCGAAACAAGGAGGGGCCCTCTGGGGCCAACGTCCTGACTTTC. Translated: CASSRNKEGPSGANVLTF.

There are many counts of this clonotype. The chain combines TRBV24-1 with TRBJ2-3; TRBD1 or TRBD2 may be the D gene (5 bases each). There are 13 residues in the CDR3. Germline V gene data show CDR1 as KGHDR and CDR2 as SFDVKD. Trimming took off 5 bases at V and 2 bases at J, with 7 bases between the two ends. The CDR3 loop reads CATSGGTTDTQYF. CDR3 DNA: TGTGCCACCAGTGGGGGGACCACAGATACGCAGTATTTT.

The chain recombines TRBV5-6 with TRBJ2-2; D is perhaps TRBD1 (6 bases). V lost 2 bases to trimming and J lost 3 bases, with 14 bases between them. This CDR3 has 16 amino acids. The germline CDR1 and CDR2 sequences are SGHDT and YYEEEE. The CDR3 sequence: CASSFLQGRDTGELFF. The CDR3 region has the DNA TGTGCCAGCAGCTTCCTACAGGGAAGAGACACCGGGGAGCTGTTTTTT. Together with reference TRBV5-6 and TRBJ2-2, the CDR3 gives the full variable domain: DAGVTQSPTHLIKTRGQQVTLRCSPKSGHDTVSWYQQALGQGPQFIFQYYEEEERQRGNFPDRFSGHQFPNYSSELNVNALLLGDSALYLCASSFLQGRDTGELFFGEGSRLTVL.

The chain combines TRBV28 with TRBJ2-1, with 13 nucleotides matching TRBD2. This CDR3 contains 17 residues. V was clipped by 3 bases and J by 3 bases; unmatched bases: 5. Germline CDR1 is MDHEN and CDR2 is SYDVKM. The CDR3 sequence: CASSLPTSGGNYNEQFF. CDR3 DNA sequence: TGTGCCAGCAGTTTGCCGACTAGCGGGGGGAACTACAATGAGCAGTTCTTC. Variable domain in full (rest from reference TRBV28 and TRBJ2-1): DVKVTQSSRYLVKRTGEKVFLECVQDMDHENMFWYRQDPGLGLRLIYFSYDVKMKEKGDIPEGYSVSREKKERFSLILESASTNQTSMYLCASSLPTSGGNYNEQFFGPGTRLTVL.

The chain recombines TRBV14 with TRBJ2-2; D perhaps matches TRBD1 (6 bases). The CDR3 runs to 15 residues. CDR1 and CDR2 (germline): SGHDN, FVKESK. Trimming shortened V by 3 bases and J by 4 bases, and 12 bases separated the two germline ends. DNA for the CDR3: TGTGCCAGCAGCCATAACAGGGTGGCCACCGGGGAGCTGTTTTTT. This codes for CASSHNRVATGELFF.

The rearrangement joins TRBV7-8 to TRBJ2-2; 12 nucleotides agree with TRBD2. Germline V gives CDR1 SGHVS, CDR2 FQNEAQ. V lost 4 bases, J lost 4 bases, and 4 bases stayed unmatched. CDR3 length: 16 residues. The chain's CDR3 is CASSSWTSGTTGELFF. The CDR3 DNA reads TGTGCCAGCAGCTCCTGGACTAGCGGGACCACCGGGGAGCTGTTTTTT.

This clonotype was detected many times. The CDR3 sequence is CASSERTGSNQPQHF. Here the CDR3 DNA reads TGTGCCAGCAGTGAAAGGACAGGCAGCAATCAGCCCCAGCATTTT. The chain carries TRBV2 and TRBJ1-5; 7 nucleotides agree with TRBD1. J was trimmed by 1 base and V by 2 bases; bases with no gene match: 2. The V gene's germline CDR1 is SNHLY and CDR2 FYNNEI. The CDR3 covers 15 residues.

This clonotype was seen at least ten times. This sequence joins TRBV12-3 or TRBV12-4 and TRBJ2-1, with unresolved D. This CDR3 is built from 13 residues. With 8 bases removed from V and 0 bases from J, the gap between germline ends came to 8 bases. The CDR3, as DNA: TGTGCCAGCTGGGGTTTCTCCTACAATGAGCAGTTCTTC. It is translated as CASWGFSYNEQFF.

The chain employs TRBV29-1 and TRBJ2-5; unclear D gene. The V end was cut by 5 bases, the J end by 1 base, with 2 bases between. CDR3 length: 10 residues. From germline, CDR1 is SQVTM and CDR2 ANQGSEA. Written as DNA, the CDR3 is TGCAGCGTTTTCCAAGAGACCCAGTACTTC. It is translated as CSVFQETQYF.

The chain links TRBV28 to TRBJ2-5; 8 nucleotides line up with TRBD2. Germline CDR1 reads MDHEN; CDR2 reads SYDVKM. Losses at the gene ends were 4 bases for V and 5 bases for J; bases not matched to a gene: 12. This CDR3 has 16 residues. CDR3 residues: CASSWPWRGAQETQYF. DNA of the CDR3: TGTGCCAGCAGTTGGCCTTGGCGGGGGGCACAGGAGACCCAGTACTTC.